The sequence of this T cell receptor beta chain was determined in a study of PD-L1 blockade in urothelial cancer. Study-wide context: Peripheral blood specimens exhibited a median yield of approximately 150,000 T cells.

Here immunoSEQ multiplex PCR was the method, and the copy in TCRdb shows in-frame clones only, minus some. The profile shows more than 85,000 clones, 90% to 95% of them singletons. The CDR3 is 14 residues long. Germline CDR1 SGHKS, CDR2 YYEKEE (reference sequence). Between the trimmed V and J ends, which lost 0 bases and 8 bases, there was a span of 12 bases. It was locally advanced or metastatic urothelial carcinoma that patients had. The sequences come from PBMCs, collected around atezolizumab (anti-PD-L1) treatment. The rearrangement joins TRBV5-5 to TRBJ2-1, with D possibly matching TRBD2 (5 bases). The clonotype originates from a woman older than 75 with urothelial cancer. The CDR3 protein is CASSLAGSVDEQFF. The CDR3 bases are TGTGCCAGCAGCTTGGCAGGTAGCGTTGATGAGCAGTTCTTC.